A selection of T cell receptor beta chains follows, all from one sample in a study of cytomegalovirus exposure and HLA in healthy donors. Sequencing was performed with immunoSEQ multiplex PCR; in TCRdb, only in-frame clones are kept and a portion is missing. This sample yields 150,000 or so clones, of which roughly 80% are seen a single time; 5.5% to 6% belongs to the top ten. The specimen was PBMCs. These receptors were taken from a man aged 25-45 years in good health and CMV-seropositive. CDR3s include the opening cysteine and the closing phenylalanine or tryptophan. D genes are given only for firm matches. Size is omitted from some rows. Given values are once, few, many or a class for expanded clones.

cdr3_nt: TGTGCCAGCACCCCAGGCGGGCGGGATAATTCACCCCTCCACTTT; cdr3_aa: CASTPGGRDNSPLHF; j_call: TRBJ1-6; cdr3_length: 15; clone_size: -; v_call: TRBV28; d_call: -
cdr3_nt: TGTGCCAGCAGCACCGCAGGGATCTCCTACAATGAGCAGTTCTTC; cdr3_aa: CASSTAGISYNEQFF; j_call: TRBJ2-1; cdr3_length: 15; clone_size: once; v_call: TRBV9; d_call: -
cdr3_nt: TGTGCCAGCAGTGAATATGGGCGGGGGGGCGTAAGGGAGCAGTTCTTC; cdr3_aa: CASSEYGRGGVREQFF; j_call: TRBJ2-1; cdr3_length: 16; clone_size: -; v_call: TRBV25-1; d_call: TRBD2
cdr3_nt: TGTGCCAGCAGCTTGAGCAGGGAGGGAACCGGGGAGCTGTTTTTT; cdr3_aa: CASSLSREGTGELFF; j_call: TRBJ2-2; cdr3_length: 15; clone_size: -; v_call: TRBV5-5; d_call: TRBD2
cdr3_nt: TGTGCCAGCAGTGAGGGCACCACCTACGAGCAGTACTTC; cdr3_aa: CASSEGTTYEQYF; j_call: TRBJ2-7; cdr3_length: 13; clone_size: -; v_call: TRBV2; d_call: -
cdr3_nt: TGTGCCACCACCCTGACTCGGACTGAAGCTTTCTTT; cdr3_aa: CATTLTRTEAFF; j_call: TRBJ1-1; cdr3_length: 12; clone_size: -; v_call: TRBV6-1; d_call: -
cdr3_nt: TGTGCCAGCAGTTACTCGACCGTACGGCGGTTAGAGACCCAGTACTTC; cdr3_aa: CASSYSTVRRLETQYF; j_call: TRBJ2-5; cdr3_length: 16; clone_size: -; v_call: TRBV6-5; d_call: -
cdr3_nt: TGTGCCAGCAGCTTGATACAAAACACTGAAGCTTTCTTT; cdr3_aa: CASSLIQNTEAFF; j_call: TRBJ1-1; cdr3_length: 13; clone_size: -; v_call: TRBV5-4; d_call: -
cdr3_nt: TGTGCCTGGAGTGCGGGGGGTGACTCACCCCTCCACTTT; cdr3_aa: CAWSAGGDSPLHF; j_call: TRBJ1-6; cdr3_length: 13; clone_size: -; v_call: TRBV30; d_call: -
cdr3_nt: TGTGCCAGCAGCATCTCCGGACTAGCGGGGGGTTCCTACAATGAGCAGTTCTTC; cdr3_aa: CASSISGLAGGSYNEQFF; j_call: TRBJ2-1; cdr3_length: 18; clone_size: once; v_call: TRBV7-2; d_call: TRBD2
cdr3_nt: TGTGCCAGCAGTTTAGGGGCGTCGGGGGTGCGCACCATATATTTT; cdr3_aa: CASSLGASGVRTIYF; j_call: TRBJ1-3; cdr3_length: 15; clone_size: -; v_call: TRBV28; d_call: -
cdr3_nt: TGTGCCAGCAGCTCCGACTTAAGTGAGCAGTTCTTC; cdr3_aa: CASSSDLSEQFF; j_call: TRBJ2-1; cdr3_length: 12; clone_size: -; v_call: TRBV7-2; d_call: -
cdr3_nt: TGTGCCTGGAGGGGAACGGGACTAGCGGGGATCGAGCAGTACTTC; cdr3_aa: CAWRGTGLAGIEQYF; j_call: TRBJ2-7; cdr3_length: 15; clone_size: -; v_call: TRBV30; d_call: TRBD2
cdr3_nt: TGTGCCAGCAGTGAGGTCGCAGGGAAATTCTACGAGCAGTACTTC; cdr3_aa: CASSEVAGKFYEQYF; j_call: TRBJ2-7; cdr3_length: 15; clone_size: once; v_call: TRBV25-1; d_call: -
cdr3_nt: TGTGCCAGCAGTTCCAGGGGGCCGGGTGAGACCCAGTACTTC; cdr3_aa: CASSSRGPGETQYF; j_call: TRBJ2-5; cdr3_length: 14; clone_size: -; v_call: TRBV27; d_call: TRBD1
cdr3_nt: TGCAGCGTTAAGGGAATAGCGGGGGTAAGCTCCTACAATGAGCAGTTCTTC; cdr3_aa: CSVKGIAGVSSYNEQFF; j_call: TRBJ2-1; cdr3_length: 17; clone_size: -; v_call: TRBV29-1; d_call: TRBD2
cdr3_nt: TGTGCCAGCAGCTTACTAGAGGGCCCGGTTTCCTACGAGCAGTACTTC; cdr3_aa: CASSLLEGPVSYEQYF; j_call: TRBJ2-7; cdr3_length: 16; clone_size: -; v_call: TRBV7-8; d_call: -
cdr3_nt: TGCGCCAGCAGCCAGCCGGGACAGGGTTCCTACGAGCAGTACTTC; cdr3_aa: CASSQPGQGSYEQYF; j_call: TRBJ2-7; cdr3_length: 15; clone_size: -; v_call: TRBV4-1; d_call: TRBD1
cdr3_nt: TGTGCCAGCAGCCAGACAGGGCTCGATGGCTACACCTTC; cdr3_aa: CASSQTGLDGYTF; j_call: TRBJ1-2; cdr3_length: 13; clone_size: -; v_call: TRBV4-2; d_call: TRBD1
cdr3_nt: TGTGCCAGCACCGTACTCGCGAACACCGGGGAGCTGTTTTTT; cdr3_aa: CASTVLANTGELFF; j_call: TRBJ2-2; cdr3_length: 14; clone_size: -; v_call: TRBV6-6; d_call: -
cdr3_nt: TGTGCCAGCAGTTCGGGACTAAACTACGAGCAGTACTTC; cdr3_aa: CASSSGLNYEQYF; j_call: TRBJ2-7; cdr3_length: 13; clone_size: -; v_call: TRBV28; d_call: TRBD2
cdr3_nt: TGTGCCAGCAGTCCCCCACGGGGTGGGTATGGCTACACCTTC; cdr3_aa: CASSPPRGGYGYTF; j_call: TRBJ1-2; cdr3_length: 14; clone_size: -; v_call: TRBV28; d_call: -
cdr3_nt: TGTGCCAGCAGTTGGGGGCAGGGGAACTACGAGCAGTACTTC; cdr3_aa: CASSWGQGNYEQYF; j_call: TRBJ2-7; cdr3_length: 14; clone_size: -; v_call: TRBV27; d_call: -
cdr3_nt: TGTGCCATCAGTGAGCGTGGCCAGGAAGAAGCTTTCTTT; cdr3_aa: CAISERGQEEAFF; j_call: TRBJ1-1; cdr3_length: 13; clone_size: -; v_call: TRBV10-3; d_call: -
cdr3_nt: TGTGCCAGCGGGAAAGACAGACTTTCTCCACCCCTCCACTTT; cdr3_aa: CASGKDRLSPPLHF; j_call: TRBJ1-6; cdr3_length: 14; clone_size: -; v_call: TRBV6-5; d_call: -
cdr3_nt: TGTGCCAGCAGTGAATACTGGGGGCAGGTCACAGAAAAACTGTTTTTT; cdr3_aa: CASSEYWGQVTEKLFF; j_call: TRBJ1-4; cdr3_length: 16; clone_size: -; v_call: TRBV25-1; d_call: -
cdr3_nt: TGTGCCAGCAGTCAAGACAGGGCTGGGGCCAACGTCCTGACTTTC; cdr3_aa: CASSQDRAGANVLTF; j_call: TRBJ2-6; cdr3_length: 15; clone_size: -; v_call: TRBV27; d_call: TRBD1
cdr3_nt: TGTGCCAGTAGTGTCCCCCCGACAGATACGCAGTATTTT; cdr3_aa: CASSVPPTDTQYF; j_call: TRBJ2-3; cdr3_length: 13; clone_size: few; v_call: TRBV19; d_call: -
cdr3_nt: TGCGCCAGCAGCTCGTTTACGGCGGGGGTTGGAGAGACCCAGTACTTC; cdr3_aa: CASSSFTAGVGETQYF; j_call: TRBJ2-5; cdr3_length: 16; clone_size: -; v_call: TRBV5-1; d_call: TRBD2
cdr3_nt: TGTGTCCAGGGAGGGTACATATACTTCAATGAGCAGTTCTTC; cdr3_aa: CVQGGYIYFNEQFF; j_call: TRBJ2-1; cdr3_length: 14; clone_size: -; v_call: TRBV19; d_call: TRBD2
cdr3_nt: TGTGCCAGCTCACCGCGGGACAGGGGGGTCACTGAAGCTTTCTTT; cdr3_aa: CASSPRDRGVTEAFF; j_call: TRBJ1-1; cdr3_length: 15; clone_size: -; v_call: TRBV18; d_call: TRBD1
cdr3_nt: TGTGCCAGCAGACGGGGGGGGGACACCGGGGAGCTGTTTTTT; cdr3_aa: CASRRGGDTGELFF; j_call: TRBJ2-2; cdr3_length: 14; clone_size: -; v_call: TRBV6-5; d_call: TRBD2
cdr3_nt: TGTGCCAGTAGTATACAGCGGTCTAGACCCCCTGCAGATACGCAGTATTTT; cdr3_aa: CASSIQRSRPPADTQYF; j_call: TRBJ2-3; cdr3_length: 17; clone_size: -; v_call: TRBV19; d_call: -
cdr3_nt: TGTGCCAGCAGCCTCCGGGGTGGGATGAACACTGAAGCTTTCTTT; cdr3_aa: CASSLRGGMNTEAFF; j_call: TRBJ1-1; cdr3_length: 15; clone_size: -; v_call: TRBV6-5; d_call: -
cdr3_nt: TGTGCCAGCAGTCCAGGGTTGGGTGAAAAACTGTTTTTT; cdr3_aa: CASSPGLGEKLFF; j_call: TRBJ1-4; cdr3_length: 13; clone_size: -; v_call: TRBV7-2; d_call: -